The clone carrying this T cell receptor (beta chain) was detected a few times. This sample is part of a study of T cells after yellow fever vaccination. At the level of the study: Fractions of limited cellularity were prepared by means of SMART-Seq v4 Ultra Low Input.

TCRdb re-called the 5' RACE reads with MiXCR, one entry per CDR3 protein. Of about 360,000 distinct CDR3 sequences listed, about 6.2% are singletons. There are 13 residues in the CDR3. Trimming shortened V by 1 base and J by 2 bases, and 9 bases separated the two germline ends. Germline V gene lookup returns CDR1 DFQATT and CDR2 SNEGSKA (reference sequence). The source material was PBMCs, sampled 5 days after the yellow fever booster vaccination. The rearrangement uses TRBV20-1 and TRBJ2-7; D is tentatively TRBD1 or TRBD2 (5 bases each). The sequence came from a man aged 25-45 years who received the YFV17D yellow fever vaccine. Here the CDR3 reads CSARGDGPYEQYF. In DNA form, the CDR3 reads TGCAGTGCTAGAGGGGACGGCCCCTACGAGCAGTACTTC.